These T cell receptor beta chains were read from a single sample in a study of beta chain features in type 1 diabetes. Data came from immunoSEQ multiplex PCR; TCRdb stores just in-frame clones and leaves some out. The table has a few hundred thousand clones, less than 30% seen once; the top ten hold around 0.011%. Sequencing was carried out using naive CD4+ T cells from blood. All receptors come from a woman in her 30s with type 1 diabetes. Both conserved end residues are part of each CDR3. Fields, in order: D gene, J gene, clone size, V gene, CDR3 DNA, CDR3 protein. The D gene is left open where the match is weak. Clone size is stated in some rows and not others, as once, few, many or a class when expanded.

d_call: .; j_call: TRBJ1-2; clone_size: .; v_call: TRBV15; cdr3_nt: TGTGCCACCAGCAGAGATAGGTCTCGGACTTGGGGCTATGGCTACACCTTC; cdr3_aa: CATSRDRSRTWGYGYTF
d_call: TRBD1; j_call: TRBJ2-5; clone_size: .; v_call: TRBV9; cdr3_nt: TGTGCCAGCAACGCGGGACAGGGGATCCAAGAGACCCAGTACTTC; cdr3_aa: CASNAGQGIQETQYF
d_call: .; j_call: TRBJ2-5; clone_size: .; v_call: TRBV30; cdr3_nt: TGTGCCTGGAGTTCACCCCGTTTTCCAGCCCAGTACTTC; cdr3_aa: CAWSSPRFPAQYF
d_call: .; j_call: TRBJ2-5; clone_size: .; v_call: TRBV15; cdr3_nt: TGTGCCACCAGCAGAGACAGGGGACAAGAGACCCAGTACTTC; cdr3_aa: CATSRDRGQETQYF
d_call: TRBD2; j_call: TRBJ2-7; clone_size: few; v_call: TRBV29-1; cdr3_nt: TGCAGCGTTGGGGGGGGCTCCTACGAGCAGTACTTC; cdr3_aa: CSVGGGSYEQYF
d_call: TRBD1; j_call: TRBJ1-5; clone_size: .; v_call: TRBV4-2; cdr3_nt: TGTGCCAGCAGCCAGGCTCTAGTTCAGGGGGCAGAGCAGCCCCAGCATTTT; cdr3_aa: CASSQALVQGAEQPQHF
d_call: .; j_call: TRBJ1-1; clone_size: .; v_call: TRBV30; cdr3_nt: TGTGCCTGGAGTGCTTTACAGGGCATAGTAGCTTTCTTT; cdr3_aa: CAWSALQGIVAFF
d_call: .; j_call: TRBJ1-2; clone_size: few; v_call: TRBV7-9; cdr3_nt: TGTGCCAGCAGCTTAGCGTTGAGTCCGAGCTATGGCTACACCTTC; cdr3_aa: CASSLALSPSYGYTF
d_call: .; j_call: TRBJ1-2; clone_size: few; v_call: TRBV14; cdr3_nt: TGTGCCAGCAGCCCTGACATGGACTATGGCTACACCTTC; cdr3_aa: CASSPDMDYGYTF
d_call: TRBD1; j_call: TRBJ1-2; clone_size: .; v_call: TRBV30; cdr3_nt: TGTGCCTGGAGGATGACAGGGGGCTATGGCTACACCTTC; cdr3_aa: CAWRMTGGYGYTF
d_call: TRBD2; j_call: TRBJ2-3; clone_size: .; v_call: TRBV7-2; cdr3_nt: TGTGCCAGCAGCTATAGCGGGTCCACAGATACGCAGTATTTT; cdr3_aa: CASSYSGSTDTQYF
d_call: .; j_call: TRBJ1-5; clone_size: few; v_call: TRBV2; cdr3_nt: TGTGCCAGCAGTGTGGCGAGGGCACCCAATCAGCCCCAGCATTTT; cdr3_aa: CASSVARAPNQPQHF
d_call: TRBD2; j_call: TRBJ2-3; clone_size: .; v_call: TRBV19; cdr3_nt: TGTGCCAGTAGCCTCCTAGCGGGAGTGTCAGATACGCAGTATTTT; cdr3_aa: CASSLLAGVSDTQYF
d_call: .; j_call: TRBJ2-4; clone_size: few; v_call: TRBV19; cdr3_nt: TGTGCCAGTAGTATGAGTGCCGCAGGGGAGCACATTCAGTACTTC; cdr3_aa: CASSMSAAGEHIQYF
d_call: .; j_call: TRBJ2-7; clone_size: .; v_call: TRBV30; cdr3_nt: TGTGCCTGGAGTGCATCCGGCTACGAGCAGTACTTC; cdr3_aa: CAWSASGYEQYF
d_call: TRBD2; j_call: TRBJ2-5; clone_size: few; v_call: TRBV7-7; cdr3_nt: TGTGCTAGCAGCAGCCGACTAGCCCAAGAGACCCAGTACTTC; cdr3_aa: CASSSRLAQETQYF
d_call: .; j_call: TRBJ1-5; clone_size: .; v_call: TRBV18; cdr3_nt: TGTGCCAGCTCACCATCCAGGGATCAGCCCCAGCATTTT; cdr3_aa: CASSPSRDQPQHF
d_call: TRBD2; j_call: TRBJ2-1; clone_size: few; v_call: TRBV7-3; cdr3_nt: TGTGCCAGCAGCCTAGGTATGGCGGGAGAGTACAATGAGCAGTTCTTC; cdr3_aa: CASSLGMAGEYNEQFF
d_call: .; j_call: TRBJ1-2; clone_size: few; v_call: TRBV30; cdr3_nt: TGTGCCTGGAGAAGGGGCTATGGCTACACCTTC; cdr3_aa: CAWRRGYGYTF
d_call: .; j_call: TRBJ2-3; clone_size: .; v_call: TRBV6-5; cdr3_nt: TGTGCCAGCAGTTTAGGGAAGGGGCCAGATACGCAGTATTTT; cdr3_aa: CASSLGKGPDTQYF
d_call: .; j_call: TRBJ2-4; clone_size: .; v_call: TRBV19; cdr3_nt: TGTGCCAGTCGCAACAGAGCAGCCAAAAACATTCAGTACTTC; cdr3_aa: CASRNRAAKNIQYF
d_call: TRBD2; j_call: TRBJ2-2; clone_size: .; v_call: TRBV29-1; cdr3_nt: TGCAGCGTCGGACTAGCCGGGGGCAGAGTGACCGGGGAGCTGTTTTTT; cdr3_aa: CSVGLAGGRVTGELFF
d_call: .; j_call: TRBJ1-1; clone_size: .; v_call: TRBV30; cdr3_nt: TGTGCCTGGAGTGTCGTCGTAGACAGCGAAGCTTTCTTT; cdr3_aa: CAWSVVVDSEAFF
d_call: .; j_call: TRBJ1-2; clone_size: .; v_call: TRBV11-2; cdr3_nt: TGTGCCAGCAGCTTAGATCCGGGGTCTGGCTACACCTTC; cdr3_aa: CASSLDPGSGYTF
d_call: TRBD1; j_call: TRBJ1-4; clone_size: .; v_call: TRBV27; cdr3_nt: TGTGCCAGCAGTTTGTGGACAGGCAATGAAAAACTGTTTTTT; cdr3_aa: CASSLWTGNEKLFF
d_call: .; j_call: TRBJ1-2; clone_size: few; v_call: TRBV7-2; cdr3_nt: TGTGCCAGCAGCCAAACCCACAGGCATAGCTATGGCTACACCTTC; cdr3_aa: CASSQTHRHSYGYTF
d_call: TRBD1; j_call: TRBJ1-5; clone_size: few; v_call: TRBV4-1; cdr3_nt: TGCGCCAGCAGGCCGCTTTTGGGACAGAGCAATCAGCCCCAGCATTTT; cdr3_aa: CASRPLLGQSNQPQHF
d_call: TRBD2; j_call: TRBJ2-1; clone_size: .; v_call: TRBV9; cdr3_nt: TGTGCCAGCAGCGTAGGACTAGCGGGAAACAATGAGCAGTTCTTC; cdr3_aa: CASSVGLAGNNEQFF
d_call: .; j_call: TRBJ2-2; clone_size: .; v_call: TRBV5-1; cdr3_nt: TGCGCCAGCAGCATAGTCCCTACCGGGGAGCTGTTTTTT; cdr3_aa: CASSIVPTGELFF
d_call: TRBD1; j_call: TRBJ2-7; clone_size: few; v_call: TRBV27; cdr3_nt: TGTGCCAGCAGCAGACAGGGGGATGGCTACGAGCAGTACTTC; cdr3_aa: CASSRQGDGYEQYF